These T cell receptor beta chains were read from a single sample in a study of blood T cells in healthy people across ages. TCRdb analysed the 5' RACE reads with MiXCR anew, one entry per CDR3 protein. The table includes 700,000 or so distinct CDR3 sequences, 40% to 50% detected once. Sequencing was carried out using blood. The source is a man older than 75 in good health. The CDR3 runs from the conserved cysteine through the conserved F or W. Fields, in order: V gene, clone size, D gene, J gene, CDR3 protein, CDR3 DNA. D genes are given only for firm matches. Expanded clones get a size class; other rows say once, few or many, or leave the size out.

TRBV6-6	-	TRBD2	TRBJ2-7	CASSYSRASGRNEQYF	TGTGCCAGCAGTTACTCGAGGGCTAGCGGGAGGAACGAGCAGTACTTC
TRBV3-1	few	-	TRBJ2-3	CASSLTQGLSTDTQYF	TGTGCCAGCAGCCTCACGCAGGGATTAAGCACAGATACGCAGTATTTT
TRBV28	few	-	TRBJ1-5	CASSSATANINQPQHF	TGTGCCAGCAGTTCGGCGACAGCCAATATCAATCAGCCCCAGCATTTT
TRBV14	few	-	TRBJ2-1	CASSQGSEVGSYNEQFF	TGTGCCAGCAGCCAAGGATCCGAGGTAGGCTCCTACAATGAGCAGTTCTTC
TRBV7-8	few	TRBD1	TRBJ2-7	CASSSDRGESYEQYF	TGTGCCAGCAGCTCCGACAGGGGCGAATCCTACGAGCAGTACTTC
TRBV15	few	TRBD1	TRBJ2-3	CATRQKDRATDTQYF	TGTGCCACCAGACAGAAAGACAGGGCCACAGATACGCAGTATTTT
TRBV7-2	-	-	TRBJ2-5	CASSLRVRGETQYF	TGTGCCAGCAGCTTAAGAGTCCGGGGAGAGACCCAGTACTTC
TRBV24-1	-	-	TRBJ2-2	CATRDSNTRELFF	TGTGCCACCAGGGATTCGAACACCAGGGAGCTGTTTTTT
TRBV5-8	-	-	TRBJ2-2	CASSYQTGPTGELFF	TGTGCCAGCAGCTACCAGACGGGGCCCACCGGGGAGCTGTTTTTT
TRBV6-6	-	-	TRBJ2-1	CASSSAQVGQQFF	TGTGCCAGCAGTTCGGCTCAAGTAGGGCAGCAGTTCTTC
TRBV12-3/TRBV12-4	few	TRBD1	TRBJ1-2	CASSLSEVRGLFYGYTF	TGTGCCAGCAGTTTATCAGAAGTGAGGGGGCTTTTCTATGGCTACACCTTC
TRBV11-2	few	-	TRBJ2-5	CASSLDSPVAGETQYF	TGTGCCAGCAGCTTAGATTCCCCGGTGGCGGGGGAGACCCAGTACTTC
TRBV19	once	TRBD1	TRBJ1-2	CASTPEGAGINYGYTF	TGTGCCAGTACCCCAGAGGGGGCAGGGATTAACTATGGCTACACCTTC
TRBV5-1	many	-	TRBJ2-5	CASSFEAETQYF	TGCGCCAGCAGCTTCGAGGCGGAGACCCAGTACTTC
TRBV12-3/TRBV12-4	few	TRBD2	TRBJ2-5	CASSTRTSGRGSGAQYF	TGTGCCAGCAGTACGAGGACTAGCGGGAGAGGTAGCGGGGCCCAGTACTTC
TRBV29-1	few	-	TRBJ1-2	CSVAVGTVANYGYTF	TGCAGCGTTGCGGTGGGTACCGTAGCTAACTATGGCTACACCTTC
TRBV4-3	-	TRBD1	TRBJ1-6	CASSPRTGGADTYNSPLHF	TGCGCCAGCAGCCCTCGGACAGGGGGCGCGGACACCTATAATTCACCCCTCCACTTT
TRBV4-3	-	TRBD2	TRBJ2-5	CASSRETSGQETQYF	TGCGCCAGCAGCCGGGAGACTAGCGGTCAAGAGACCCAGTACTTC
TRBV7-2	few	-	TRBJ2-3	CASSLRPNTDTQYF	TGTGCCAGCAGCTTGAGACCGAACACAGATACGCAGTATTTT
TRBV11-2	-	-	TRBJ2-1	CASSLKQGEYYNEQFF	TGTGCCAGCAGCTTAAAACAGGGCGAGTACTACAATGAGCAGTTCTTC
TRBV7-8	-	-	TRBJ1-5	CASSLNGGQPQHF	TGTGCCAGCAGCTTAAACGGGGGTCAGCCCCAGCATTTT
TRBV28	few	-	TRBJ2-5	CASSRRGGNQETQYF	TGTGCCAGCAGCCGACGCGGGGGCAACCAAGAGACCCAGTACTTC
TRBV20-1	few	TRBD1	TRBJ1-5	CSATDRAWGSNQPQHF	TGCAGTGCTACCGACAGGGCATGGGGTAGCAATCAGCCCCAGCATTTT